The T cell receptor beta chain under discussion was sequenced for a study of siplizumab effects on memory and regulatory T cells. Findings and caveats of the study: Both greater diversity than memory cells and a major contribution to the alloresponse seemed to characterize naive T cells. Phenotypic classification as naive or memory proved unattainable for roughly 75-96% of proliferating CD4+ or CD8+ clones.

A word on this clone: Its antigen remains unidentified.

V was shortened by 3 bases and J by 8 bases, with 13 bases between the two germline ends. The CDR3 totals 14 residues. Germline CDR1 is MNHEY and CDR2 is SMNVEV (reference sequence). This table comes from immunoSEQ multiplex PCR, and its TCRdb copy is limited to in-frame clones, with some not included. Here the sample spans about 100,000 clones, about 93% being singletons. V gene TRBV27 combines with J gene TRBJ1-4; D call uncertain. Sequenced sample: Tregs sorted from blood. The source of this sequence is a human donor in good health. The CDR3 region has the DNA TGTGCCAGCAGTTTGTGGGCCCCCTCGGAAAAACTGTTTTTT. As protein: CASSLWAPSEKLFF.